These 30 T cell receptor beta chains were all obtained from the same sample, sequenced in a study of breast tumors, draining lymph nodes, adjacent tissues. TCRdb re-called the multiplex PCR reads with MiXCR, one entry per CDR3 protein. Of fewer than 140,000 distinct CDR3 sequences in the sample, 30% were seen once. The lymph nodes were axillary draining lymph nodes from breast cancer patients. What was sequenced was axillary lymph node tissue. The receptor set was obtained from a female donor with breast cancer. Some clones in this sample may be carry-over from other donors' samples.

The table lists this clonotype with many counts. The rearrangement links TRBV7-3 to TRBJ1-5, with D perhaps matching TRBD1 (6 bases). Germline lookup yields CDR1 SGHTA and CDR2 FQGTGA. The V end lost 4 bases, the J end lost 0 bases, and 22 bases lay between the germline ends. The CDR3 totals 19 residues. The CDR3 coding sequence is TGTGCCAGCAGCTCTACTACAGGGCCCGTATTCGATAGCAATCAGCCCCAGCATTTT. Translating it yields CASSSTTGPVFDSNQPQHF.

This chain connects TRBV20-1 to TRBJ1-6; 9 bases agree with TRBD1. The CDR3 is 13 residues long. J gave up 8 bases and V 5 bases, and 4 bases lay outside the gene matches. Looked up from germline, CDR1 is DFQATT and CDR2 is SNEGSKA (reference sequence). The DNA of the CDR3 is TGCAGTGCTGGGGACAGGGAGTATTCACCCCTCCACTTT. It codes for CSAGDREYSPLHF.

This chain joins TRBV6-7 and TRBJ1-6, with a possible D match to TRBD1 (6 bases). TRBV6-7 is recorded as an ORF, its role being uncertain. CDR3 length: 15 residues. V was pared by 7 bases and J by 7 bases, with 17 bases between. CDR3 bases: TGTGCCAGCATCCGCCGGGGGACAAGGAATTCACCCCTCCACTTT. Protein sequence: CASIRRGTRNSPLHF.

This clonotype has ten or more counts. The J gene is TRBJ2-1, the V gene TRBV19; the match to TRBD2 covers 9 bases. Germline V gene data show CDR1 as LNHDA and CDR2 as SQIVND (reference sequence). The ends lost 5 bases at V and 8 bases at J; junction bases unmatched: 10. The CDR3 consists of 15 residues. The CDR3: CASSLAGVKAHEQFF. The CDR3 DNA follows: TGTGCCAGTAGTTTAGCGGGAGTAAAGGCCCATGAGCAGTTCTTC.

This clonotype has just a few counts. This sequence joins TRBV28 and TRBJ1-3; D remains unclear. The CDR3 has 15 amino acids. In germline, CDR1 is MDHEN, CDR2 SYDVKM. Trimming removed 8 bases from V and 4 bases from J, with 18 bases in between. CDR3 region: CASDGGSVEGNTIYF. CDR3 bases: TGTGCCAGCGATGGAGGGAGTGTCGAGGGAAACACCATATATTTT.

Comments on this clonotype: The DNA is omitted, as the CDR3 cannot be located on it reliably, and the CDR3 follows TCRdb's listing. The CDR3: CASSWGGFSFFGPGNLNSPLHF. This chain uses TRBV2 with TRBJ1-6; the DNA was not compared with TRBD1, the D call given in the table. The CDR3 is 22 residues long, ends included. Per germline, CDR1 SNHLY and CDR2 FYNNEI.

This clonotype occurred many times. The rearrangement uses TRBV7-3 and TRBJ2-1, with TRBD1 matching over 9 bases. Looked up from germline, CDR1 is SGHTA and CDR2 is FQGTGA. This CDR3 is built from 15 residues. V shed 5 bases and J 2 bases; nucleotides not matched to a gene: 4. The CDR3 nucleotides read TGTGCCAGCAGCCCGGACAGGGGAGCCTACAATGAGCAGTTCTTC. Amino acid sequence: CASSPDRGAYNEQFF.

This clonotype was counted many times. A much larger clone differs from this one at a single base, so this may be a read error. This chain uses TRBV5-8 with TRBJ2-5; TRBD1 or TRBD2 may be the D gene (5 bases each). V lost 0 bases, J lost 5 bases, and 17 bases lay in between. Germline assignment: CDR1 SGHTS and CDR2 YDEGEE. This CDR3 is 16 amino acids long. Written as DNA, the CDR3 is TGTGCCAGCAGCTTGGGGGACGCCAGGGTTATGGAGACCCAGTACTTC. This gives the protein CASSLGDARVMETQYF.

This rearrangement joins TRBV5-4 to TRBJ2-5; D assignment may be TRBD1 or TRBD2 (5 bases each). This CDR3 contains 14 residues. The V gene lost 4 bases and the J gene lost 5 bases, with 15 bases spanning the gap. The germline gives CDR1 SGHNT, CDR2 YYREEE (reference sequence). CDR3 nucleotide sequence: TGTGCCAGCAGCCCGGGTGGGGGAGTGGAGACCCAGTACTTC. This gives the protein CASSPGGGVETQYF.

This clonotype was seen repeatedly, ten times or more. The rearrangement joins TRBV28 to TRBJ2-7; 8 bases align to TRBD1. This CDR3 is 13 amino acids long. The germline gives CDR1 MDHEN, CDR2 SYDVKM. V lost 5 bases and J lost 3; bases outside the gene matches: 3. The CDR3 reads CASSPGTGYEQYF. Here the CDR3 DNA reads TGTGCCAGCAGTCCGGGGACAGGCTACGAGCAGTACTTC.

Many counts were recorded for this clonotype. V and J are TRBV20-1 and TRBJ2-7, with a weak D call TRBD1 (5 bases). Between the trimmed V and J ends, which lost 6 bases and 0 bases, there was a span of 15 bases. The CDR3 length is 14 residues. Looked up from germline, CDR1 is DFQATT and CDR2 is SNEGSKA (reference sequence). The CDR3 is CSAPQGVFSYEQYF. The CDR3 nucleotides read TGCAGTGCCCCGCAGGGTGTTTTCTCCTACGAGCAGTACTTC.

This clonotype was detected ten times or more. The chain employs TRBV6-5 and TRBJ2-7; D may be TRBD1 (6 bases). Germline values: CDR1 MNHEY, CDR2 SVGAGI. This CDR3 contains 18 residues. Trimming took off 2 bases at V and 2 bases at J, with 22 bases between the two ends. The CDR3 nucleotides are TGTGCCAGCAGTTACCGCCACACTTTCTCGGGACAAACCTACGAGCAGTACTTC. It codes for CASSYRHTFSGQTYEQYF.

Concerning this clonotype: The junction departs from germline at one end; a sequencing error may be responsible. The V gene is TRBV2, the J gene TRBJ2-2; 7 bases match TRBD1. Germline V gene sequence: CDR1 SNHLY, CDR2 FYNNEI. The CDR3 contains 14 residues. The CDR3, as DNA: TGTGCCGGCAGCCCAGACAGGGCCGTCGGGGAGCTGTTCTTT. Amino acids: CAGSPDRAVGELFF.

Details on this clonotype: Likely a read error: the CDR3 ends without its conserved phenylalanine or tryptophan. The chain has TRBV7-7 and TRBJ2-7; D possibly corresponds to TRBD2 (5 bases). The V gene's germline CDR1 is SSHAT and CDR2 FNYEAQ (reference sequence). The CDR3 runs 13 residues. The CDR3 nucleotides read TGTGCTAGCAGCTTGGCGGTAGCGAGCGAGCAGTACCTC. Protein: CASSLAVASEQYL.

The chain is built from TRBV7-3 and TRBJ1-3, with D maybe TRBD1 (6 bases). This CDR3 is 14 amino acids long. With 5 bases removed from V and 1 base from J, the gap between germline ends came to 9 bases. The germline CDR1 and CDR2 sequences are SGHTA and FQGTGA. CDR3 DNA: TGTGCCAGCAGCAAACAGGGATCTGGAAACACCATATATTTT. Encoded protein: CASSKQGSGNTIYF.

CDR3 amino acids: CASSPRSGPPYEQYF. The CDR3 DNA reads TGCGCCAGCAGCCCGAGGAGCGGGCCCCCCTACGAGCAGTACTTC. The V call is TRBV5-1, the J call TRBJ2-7, with a tentative D call TRBD2 (6 bases). The germline V gene encodes CDR1 SGHRS and CDR2 YFSETQ. V dropped 4 bases and J dropped 2 bases, with 16 bases sitting between them. This CDR3 has 15 amino acids.

This clonotype was counted only a few times. A much larger clone sits a single nucleotide away, making a read error possible. The chain links TRBV7-3 to TRBJ2-1; 13 bases agree with TRBD2. Germline V CDR1 and CDR2: SGHTA, FQGTGA. The CDR3 runs to 17 residues. CDR3 region: CASSPGGGLAGYNQQFF. CDR3 nucleotides: TGTGCCAGCAGCCCAGGGGGGGGACTAGCGGGATACAATCAGCAGTTCTTC.

This clonotype was recorded at least ten times. The chain links TRBV6-5 to TRBJ1-4; tentatively, D is TRBD1 (5 bases). The CDR3 runs 16 residues. Trimming cost V 5 bases and J 7 bases, with 20 bases left between them. Germline V lookup: CDR1 MNHEY, CDR2 SVGAGI. CDR3 amino acids: CASSPPQARDREKLFF. The CDR3 DNA reads as TGTGCCAGCAGTCCTCCACAGGCAAGGGATCGTGAAAAACTGTTTTTT.

Comments on this clonotype: It may be a read error: a sequence one base away is much more abundant. The rearrangement uses TRBV6-6 and TRBJ1-5; D unclear. This CDR3 is 13 amino acids long. Per the germline V gene, CDR1 is MNHNY and CDR2 is SVGAGI (reference sequence). The germline V and J ends were trimmed by 5 bases and 2 bases, with 7 bases remaining between them. The DNA of the CDR3 is TGTGCCAGCAGTCACCGTGGCAATCAGCCCCAGCATTTT. This translates into CASSHRGNQPQHF.

This clonotype was detected many times. The J gene is TRBJ1-3, the V gene TRBV6-1; D unresolved. The ends were cut back, 1 base at V and 1 base at J, with 14 bases in the middle. Germline-derived CDR1 and CDR2 are MNHNS and SASEGT. This CDR3 contains 17 residues. The CDR3 region is CASSEVVFSGSGNTIYF. The CDR3 DNA follows: TGTGCCAGCAGTGAAGTTGTTTTTTCGGGATCTGGAAACACCATATATTTT.

This clonotype showed up many times. A much larger clone lies one base from this, so it may be a read error. This sequence joins TRBV7-2 and TRBJ2-5, with 10 nucleotides matching TRBD2. The CDR3 runs 15 residues. Germline V gene lookup returns CDR1 SGHTA and CDR2 FQGNSA. The CDR3 reads CASSATSGVQETQHF. CDR3 nucleotides: TGTGCCAGCAGCGCCACTAGCGGGGTCCAAGAGACCCAGCACTTC.

V and J are TRBV7-2 and TRBJ2-7, with D unresolved. CDR3 length: 13 residues. With 4 bases removed from V and 4 bases from J, the gap between germline ends came to 11 bases. CDR1 is SGHTA and CDR2 is FQGNSA in the germline V gene. Here the CDR3 reads CASSYLPGYEQYF. Written as DNA, the CDR3 is TGTGCCAGCAGCTACCTCCCGGGTTACGAGCAGTACTTC.

With respect to this clonotype: A much larger clonotype is one base distant, so this may be a read error. V gene TRBV7-8 combines with J gene TRBJ2-5, with a possible D match to TRBD2 (7 bases). CDR1 and CDR2 from the germline V gene are SGHVS and FQNEAQ. The CDR3 has 15 amino acids. CDR3 sequence (DNA): TGTGCCAGCAGCCTCGAGTGGGGGGGCCGCGAGACCCAGCACTTC. It codes for CASSLEWGGRETQHF.

This clonotype occurred many times. The genes are TRBV20-1 and TRBJ2-3, with 14 positions matching TRBD2. V lost 6 bases, J lost 4 bases, and 15 bases stayed unmatched. Looked up from germline, CDR1 is DFQATT and CDR2 is SNEGSKA (reference sequence). The CDR3 contains 18 residues. The CDR3: CSALAKWTSGRWADTQYF. The CDR3 DNA is TGCAGTGCCCTAGCGAAATGGACTAGCGGGAGGTGGGCAGATACGCAGTATTTT.

This clonotype was seen repeatedly, ten times or more. This chain uses TRBV13 with TRBJ2-5; D is possibly TRBD2 (7 bases). Germline V gene sequence: CDR1 PRHDT, CDR2 FYEKMQ (reference sequence). Trimming removed 1 base at V and 6 bases at J, with 15 bases between. The CDR3 has 15 residues. The CDR3 is CASSLAGGQGKTQYF. CDR3 coding DNA: TGTGCCAGCAGCTTAGCGGGGGGCCAAGGAAAGACCCAGTACTTC.

This clonotype was observed at least ten times. CDR3 loop: CATSHGGIGTYEQYF. The CDR3 DNA reads TGTGCCACTTCGCACGGGGGTATAGGTACCTACGAGCAGTACTTC. The J gene is TRBJ2-7, the V gene TRBV6-5, with D maybe TRBD2 (6 bases). V gave up 10 bases and J gave up 2 bases, with 21 bases separating them. Germline V gives CDR1 MNHEY, CDR2 SVGAGI. The CDR3 loop spans 15 amino acids.

This clonotype showed up just a few times. Compared with germline, one end of the junction differs, possibly owing to a read error. J is TRBJ2-4 and V is TRBV6-5; D is perhaps TRBD2 (5 bases). Germline loops: CDR1 MNHEY, CDR2 SVGAGI. This CDR3 is 16 amino acids long. The chain's CDR3 is CASSHSSRGAKNIQYF. In DNA form, the CDR3 reads TGTGCCAGCAGTCACTCGAGCCGGGGAGCCAAAAACATTCAGTACTTC.

This clonotype was recorded at least ten times. The chain is built from TRBV4-3 and TRBJ1-2; 11 bases map to TRBD1. CDR1 and CDR2 from the germline V gene are LGHNA and YSLEER. J lost 4 bases, V lost 1 base, and 5 bases had no gene match. The CDR3 length is 16 residues. CDR3 sequence (DNA): TGCGCCAGCAGCCAAGTTGGGACAGGGGGTGTCTATGGCTACACCTTC. It yields the protein CASSQVGTGGVYGYTF.

This clonotype came up many times. This chain's CDR3 is CASSSGSGSPLHF. In nucleotides, the CDR3 is TGTGCCAGCAGCTCGGGATCCGGTTCACCCCTCCACTTT. The chain uses TRBV7-2 and TRBJ1-6; D unresolved. The V gene's germline CDR1 is SGHTA and CDR2 FQGNSA. The length of the CDR3 is 13 residues. Trimming cost V 4 bases and J 9 bases, with 10 bases left between them.

There are many counts of this clonotype. The gene calls are TRBV5-1 and TRBJ2-5; 10 nucleotides match TRBD2. The CDR3 runs 16 residues. V lost 2 bases, J lost 2 bases, and 6 bases stayed unmatched. Germline V gene lookup returns CDR1 SGHRS and CDR2 YFSETQ. CDR3 loop: CASSFLLAGRQETQYF. DNA of the CDR3: TGCGCCAGCAGCTTTTTACTAGCGGGGAGGCAAGAGACCCAGTACTTC. Full variable domain (missing parts from reference TRBV5-1 and TRBJ2-5): KAGVTQTPRYLIKTRGQQVTLSCSPISGHRSVSWYQQTPGQGLQFLFEYFSETQRNKGNFPGRFSGRQFSNSRSEMNVSTLELGDSALYLCASSFLLAGRQETQYFGPGTRLLVL.